This T cell receptor (beta chain) emerged from a study of cytotoxic CD8 clonotypes in ibrutinib-treated CLL. Across the study: Partial responses totalled approximately 25 and complete responses 2; after median approximately 64 months, approximately 15 remained remitted and about twelve progressed.

Germline assignment: CDR1 MNHNY and CDR2 SVGAGI (reference sequence). Trimming took off 7 bases at V and 5 bases at J, with 12 bases between the two ends. This CDR3 comprises 12 residues. Depth targeted 1 in 200,000 to 1 in 1 million T cells, averaging around 10x coverage per clonotype. Sequencing was performed with immunoSEQ multiplex PCR; in TCRdb, only in-frame clones are kept and a portion is missing. The sample has some 160,000 clones, roughly 80% seen once. The material sequenced was PBMCs, taken after 12 months of ibrutinib treatment. The clonotype was recovered from a human donor with chronic lymphocytic leukemia. The V call is TRBV6-6, the J call TRBJ2-7; no clear D gene. The CDR3 DNA is TGTGCCAGCAAGGCTTCCTGGGACGAGCAGTACTTC. Amino acids: CASKASWDEQYF.